Listed here is a single TCR beta chain. Its antigen is unknown. The germline gene is not matched at one end of the junction; a read error may be the cause. Constant-region reverse primers amplified full-length variable regions, followed by semi-nested Nested Universal Primer A PCR. TCRdb ran MiXCR on the 5' RACE reads and lists one entry per CDR3 protein. Among tens of thousands of distinct CDR3 sequences listed, more than 25% were seen once. Notes on the study in general: Tumor memory CD4+ T cell TCR gene usage clustered with blood and lymph node memory CD4+ cells and lymph node naive CD4+ cells. Tumor Tregs overlapped most with tumor, then blood, naive CD4+ cells.

This receptor was taken from a female donor with breast cancer. Sequencing input: tumor-infiltrating memory CD4+ T cells sorted from the breast tumor. Subset of the sample: memory CD4+ T cells, CD4+CD45RO+CD25-.

CDR3 bases: TGCAGCGTCTGGACAGGGAGCGGGAACACTGAAGCTTGCTTT. Translating gives CSVWTGSGNTEACF. V is TRBV29-1 and J is TRBJ1-1; 8 nucleotides match TRBD1. This CDR3 has 14 residues. Germline V gives CDR1 SQVTM, CDR2 ANQGSEA.